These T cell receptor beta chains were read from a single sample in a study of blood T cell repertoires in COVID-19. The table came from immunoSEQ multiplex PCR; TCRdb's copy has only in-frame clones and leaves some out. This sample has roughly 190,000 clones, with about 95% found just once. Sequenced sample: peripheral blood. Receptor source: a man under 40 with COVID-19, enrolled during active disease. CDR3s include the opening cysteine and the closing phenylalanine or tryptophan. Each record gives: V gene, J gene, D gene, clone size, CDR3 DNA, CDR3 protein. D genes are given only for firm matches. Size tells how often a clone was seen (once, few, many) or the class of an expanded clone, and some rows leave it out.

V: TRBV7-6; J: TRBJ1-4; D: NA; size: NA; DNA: TGTGCCAGCAGCTTAGAGTCAGGCCTTAATGAAAAACTGTTTTTT; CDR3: CASSLESGLNEKLFF
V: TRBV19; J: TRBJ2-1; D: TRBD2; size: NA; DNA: TGTGCCAGTAGTATAAGGACTAGCGGGGGGGCAGGGGAGCAGTTCTTC; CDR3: CASSIRTSGGAGEQFF
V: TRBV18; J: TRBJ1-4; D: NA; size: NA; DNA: TGTGCCAGCTCAACGCGGGGGTCTAATGAAAAACTGTTTTTT; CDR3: CASSTRGSNEKLFF
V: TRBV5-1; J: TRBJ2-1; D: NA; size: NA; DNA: TGCGCCAGCAGCTTGCGGCAGGGGTTCGATGAGCAGTTCTTC; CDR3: CASSLRQGFDEQFF
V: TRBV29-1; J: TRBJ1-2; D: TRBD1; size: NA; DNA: TGCAGCGGTAGACAGGGTTCTGACTATGGCTACACCTTC; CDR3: CSGRQGSDYGYTF
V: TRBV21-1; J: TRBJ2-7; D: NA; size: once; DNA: TGTGCCAGCAGCCTAGACAGAGCCTACGAGCAGTACTTC; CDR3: CASSLDRAYEQYF
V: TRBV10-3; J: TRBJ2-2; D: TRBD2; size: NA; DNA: TGTGCCATCAGTGAGTCGGGCGGGGGGCTCGCCGGGGAGCTGTTTTTT; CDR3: CAISESGGGLAGELFF
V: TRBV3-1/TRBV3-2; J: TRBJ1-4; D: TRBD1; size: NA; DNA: TGTGCCAGCAGCCAAGCTTCGCAGGGGGCTAATGAAAAACTGTTTTTT; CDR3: CASSQASQGANEKLFF
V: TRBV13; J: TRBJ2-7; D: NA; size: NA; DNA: TGTGCCAGCAGCTCCGGGACAAAGTACGAGCAGTACTTC; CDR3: CASSSGTKYEQYF
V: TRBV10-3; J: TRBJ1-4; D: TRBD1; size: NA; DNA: TGTGCCACCAGGGACAGGGGGTCCACTAATGAAAAACTGTTTTTT; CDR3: CATRDRGSTNEKLFF
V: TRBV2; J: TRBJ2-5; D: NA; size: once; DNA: TGTGCCAGCAGTGAATTGGCCCCCGGCAGGGGCATAGAGACCCAGTACTTC; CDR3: CASSELAPGRGIETQYF
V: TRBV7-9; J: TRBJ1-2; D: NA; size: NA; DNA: TGTGCCAGCAGCTTAAGAACAGGTTCCATGGGCTACACCTTC; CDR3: CASSLRTGSMGYTF
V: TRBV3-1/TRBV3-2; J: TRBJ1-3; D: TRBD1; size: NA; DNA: TGTGCCAGCAGCCAAGAGGGGACAGGGCACTCTGGAAACACCATATATTTT; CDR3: CASSQEGTGHSGNTIYF
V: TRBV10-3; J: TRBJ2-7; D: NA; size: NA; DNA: TGTGCCATCAGGGAGAGGGGTAGTAACGTGTTCGAGCAGTACTTC; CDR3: CAIRERGSNVFEQYF
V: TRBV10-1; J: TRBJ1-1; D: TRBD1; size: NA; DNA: TGCGCCAGCAGTGAGTCCGGGACAGAGAACACTGAAGCTTTCTTT; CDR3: CASSESGTENTEAFF
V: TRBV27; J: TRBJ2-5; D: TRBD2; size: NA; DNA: TGTGCCAGCAGTCTAGCGGGGGTGAGAGAGACCCAGTACTTC; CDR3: CASSLAGVRETQYF
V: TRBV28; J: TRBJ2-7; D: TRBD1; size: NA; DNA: TGTGCCAGCAGTACGGGACAGGGGTACTCCGAGCAGTACTTC; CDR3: CASSTGQGYSEQYF
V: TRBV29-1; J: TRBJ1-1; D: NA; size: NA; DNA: TGCAGCGTTACGGTTAACACTGAAGCTTTCTTT; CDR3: CSVTVNTEAFF
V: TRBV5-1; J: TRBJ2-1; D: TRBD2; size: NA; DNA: TGCGCCAGCAGCTTCGGACTAGCGGGGGGCTACAATGAGCAGTTCTTC; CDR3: CASSFGLAGGYNEQFF
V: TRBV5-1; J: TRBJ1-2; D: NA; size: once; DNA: TGCGCCAGCAGCTTTTTGGGGGGAGCACGTTATGGCTACACCTTC; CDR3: CASSFLGGARYGYTF
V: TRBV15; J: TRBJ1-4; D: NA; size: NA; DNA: TGTGCCACCAGCAGGGTTCAGGAAAAACTGTTTTTT; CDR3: CATSRVQEKLFF
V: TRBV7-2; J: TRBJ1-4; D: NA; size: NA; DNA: TGTGCCAGCAGCTTACAGGGTAGTGGAAATGAAAAACTGTTTTTT; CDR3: CASSLQGSGNEKLFF
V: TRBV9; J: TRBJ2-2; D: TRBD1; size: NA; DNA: TGTGCCAGCGCGACAGGGGGCACCGGGGAGCTGTTTTTT; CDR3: CASATGGTGELFF
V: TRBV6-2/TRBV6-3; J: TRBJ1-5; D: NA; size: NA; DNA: TGTGCCAGCAGCCCAGGGAGTTATGGCAATCAGCCCCAGCATTTT; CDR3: CASSPGSYGNQPQHF
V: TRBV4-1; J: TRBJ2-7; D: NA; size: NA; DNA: TGCGCCAGCAGCCAACGGACACGGGGGAACTACGAGCAGTACTTC; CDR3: CASSQRTRGNYEQYF
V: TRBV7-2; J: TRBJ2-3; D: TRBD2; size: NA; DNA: TGTGCCAGCAGCTTATGGGGGGGGGCAGATACGCAGTATTTT; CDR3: CASSLWGGADTQYF
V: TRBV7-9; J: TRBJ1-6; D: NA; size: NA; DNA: TGTGCCAGCAGCGAGAATTCACCCCTCCACTTT; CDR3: CASSENSPLHF
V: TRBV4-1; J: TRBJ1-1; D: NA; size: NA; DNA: TGCGCCAGCAGCCCGGGACACCTTGTGGCTGAAGCTTTCTTT; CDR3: CASSPGHLVAEAFF
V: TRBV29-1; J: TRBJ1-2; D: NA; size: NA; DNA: TGCAGCGTTGAAGATGGCCATGGCTACACCTTC; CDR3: CSVEDGHGYTF
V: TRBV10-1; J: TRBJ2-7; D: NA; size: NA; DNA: TGCGCCAGCAGTGAGTCGAGACTAGCCTACGAGCAGTACTTC; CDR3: CASSESRLAYEQYF
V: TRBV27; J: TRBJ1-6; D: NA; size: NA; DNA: TGTGCCAGCAGTTTAACACAGGCTAATTCACCCCTCCACTTT; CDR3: CASSLTQANSPLHF
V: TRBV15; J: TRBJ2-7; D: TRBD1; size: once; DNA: TGTGCCACCAGCCTACAGGGGATAGAGTACGAGCAGTACTTC; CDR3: CATSLQGIEYEQYF
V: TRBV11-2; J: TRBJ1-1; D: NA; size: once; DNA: TGTGCCAGCAGCTTCGGGTTGGACACTGAAGCTTTCTTT; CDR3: CASSFGLDTEAFF
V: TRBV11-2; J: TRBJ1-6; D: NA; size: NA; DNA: TGTGCCAGCAGCTTAGGCAGGGATGACGATTCACCCCTCCACTTT; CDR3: CASSLGRDDDSPLHF
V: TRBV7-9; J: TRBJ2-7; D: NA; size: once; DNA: TGTGCCAGCAGCCCAGGGAACGAGCAGTACTTC; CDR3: CASSPGNEQYF
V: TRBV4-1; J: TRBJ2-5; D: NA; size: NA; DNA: TGCGCCAGCAGCCAAGTGTTGCGGGGCCCTAAAGAGACCCAGTACTTC; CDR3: CASSQVLRGPKETQYF
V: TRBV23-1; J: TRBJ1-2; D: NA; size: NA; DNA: TGCGCCAGCAGTCAAGTGGGCAGGTCTAACTATGGCTACACCTTC; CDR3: CASSQVGRSNYGYTF
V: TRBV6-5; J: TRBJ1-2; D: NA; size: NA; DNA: TGTGCCAGCACTACAGTGAACTATGGCTACACCTTC; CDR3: CASTTVNYGYTF
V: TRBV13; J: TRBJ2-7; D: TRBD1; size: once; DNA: TGTGCCAGCAGCTTAGGCCAGGGGGAGACGAGCTACGAGCAGTACTTC; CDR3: CASSLGQGETSYEQYF
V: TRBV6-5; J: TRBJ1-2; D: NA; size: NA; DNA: TGTGCCAGCAGCCACAGATGGGGGGGGGACTATGGCTACACCTTC; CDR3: CASSHRWGGDYGYTF
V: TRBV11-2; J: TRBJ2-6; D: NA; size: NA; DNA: TGTGCCAGCAGCTCCAGCCGGCAGGGCCTCATCTCTGGGGCCAACGTCCTGACTTTC; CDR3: CASSSSRQGLISGANVLTF
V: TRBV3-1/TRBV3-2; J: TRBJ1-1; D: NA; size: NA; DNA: TGTGCCAGCAGCCAAGATAGGGGCACTGAAGCTTTCTTT; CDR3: CASSQDRGTEAFF
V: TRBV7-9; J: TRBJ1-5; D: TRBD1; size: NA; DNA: TGTGCCAGCAGCTCGGGGGACAGGAGGATTCAGCCCCAGCATTTT; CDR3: CASSSGDRRIQPQHF
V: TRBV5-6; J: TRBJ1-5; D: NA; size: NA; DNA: TGTGCCAGCAGCTTGCCGGATCAGCCCCAGCATTTT; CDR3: CASSLPDQPQHF
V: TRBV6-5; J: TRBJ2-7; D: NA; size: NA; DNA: TGTGCCAGCAGTAGGCAGGCCGCGTACTTC; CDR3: CASSRQAAYF
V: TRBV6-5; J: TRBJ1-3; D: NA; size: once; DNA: TGTGCCAGCAGCCCCGGACATCTCACCATATATTTT; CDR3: CASSPGHLTIYF
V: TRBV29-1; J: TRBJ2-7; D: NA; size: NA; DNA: TGCAGCGTTCGACAACTACAGGGTAGAGCCTACGAGCAGTACTTC; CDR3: CSVRQLQGRAYEQYF
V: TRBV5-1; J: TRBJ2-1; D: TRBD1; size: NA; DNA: TGCGCCAGCAGCTTATACGCAGGGGGCGCTAGGAATGAGCAGTTCTTC; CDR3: CASSLYAGGARNEQFF
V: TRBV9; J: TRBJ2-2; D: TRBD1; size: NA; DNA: TGTGCCAGCAGCGAGGGACCCGGGACAGGGAACACCGGGGAGCTGTTTTTT; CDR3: CASSEGPGTGNTGELFF
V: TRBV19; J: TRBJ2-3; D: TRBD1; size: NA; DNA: TGTGCCAGTAGTCCTTCCGGACAGGCCCCGTTCACAGATACGCAGTATTTT; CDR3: CASSPSGQAPFTDTQYF
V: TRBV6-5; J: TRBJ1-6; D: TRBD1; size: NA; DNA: TGTGCCAGCAGTTCGACAGGGGGATCACCCCTCCACTTT; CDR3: CASSSTGGSPLHF
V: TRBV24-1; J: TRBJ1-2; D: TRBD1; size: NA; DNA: TGTGCCACCAGTGACGGACAGGGCGAGGGCTACACCTTC; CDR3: CATSDGQGEGYTF
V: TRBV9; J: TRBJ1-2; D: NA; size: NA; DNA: TGTGCCAGCAGCACAGGGACGGCCCTCTATGGCTACACCTTC; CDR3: CASSTGTALYGYTF
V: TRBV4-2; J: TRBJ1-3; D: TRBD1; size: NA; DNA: TGTGCCAGCAGCCAACGGGACAGGGGGGACACCATATATTTT; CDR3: CASSQRDRGDTIYF